These 20 T cell receptor beta chains came from one sample sequenced in a study of cytomegalovirus exposure and HLA in healthy donors. TCRdb's table, derived via immunoSEQ multiplex PCR, lists solely in-frame clones and lacks some. The table includes some 150,000 clones, around nine tenths detected once. What was sequenced was PBMCs. These receptor sequences come from a woman aged 18-30 years in good health and CMV-seropositive.

This CDR3 is CASSEFGALNTEAFF. CDR3 DNA: TGTGCCAGCAGTGAGTTTGGGGCCCTGAACACTGAAGCTTTCTTT. The chain couples TRBV6-1 to TRBJ1-1, with D possibly being TRBD1 (5 bases). Germline V gene data show CDR1 as MNHNS and CDR2 as SASEGT. This CDR3 is 15 amino acids long. Trimming removed 3 bases from V and 0 bases from J, with 11 bases in between.

V usage is TRBV28 and J usage is TRBJ2-7, with 7 bases that match TRBD2. The CDR3 totals 15 residues. Trimming took 5 bases from V and 1 from J; bases not matched to a gene: 8. Germline CDR1 is MDHEN and CDR2 is SYDVKM. The CDR3 DNA reads TGTGCCAGCAGTCCAGGACTAGTATTATCCTACGAGCAGTACTTC. It encodes CASSPGLVLSYEQYF.

The CDR3 protein is CASSSDFSTNEQFF. CDR3 coding DNA: TGTGCCAGCAGCTCGGACTTCTCAACCAATGAGCAGTTCTTC. This chain connects TRBV7-9 to TRBJ2-1; perhaps TRBD2 as D (5 bases). CDR1 and CDR2 (germline): SEHNR, FQNEAQ (reference sequence). The CDR3 spans 14 residues. V was pared by 4 bases and J by 6 bases, with 13 bases between.

The rearrangement joins TRBV29-1 to TRBJ2-7, with TRBD1 as a possible D gene (6 bases). The V end was cut by 6 bases, the J end by 0 bases, with 12 bases between. Germline CDR1 is SQVTM and CDR2 is ANQGSEA. The length of the CDR3 is 13 residues. The CDR3 DNA is TGCAGCGTAACTACAGGGATCTCCTACGAGCAGTACTTC. Translating gives CSVTTGISYEQYF.

This clone turned up a few times. The chain couples TRBV2 to TRBJ2-7; D is undetermined. The V and J ends lost 3 bases and 4 bases respectively, with 10 bases between them. This CDR3 is built from 13 residues. Germline V gene sequence: CDR1 SNHLY, CDR2 FYNNEI. Here the CDR3 reads CASSEALKYEQYF. Written as DNA, the CDR3 is TGTGCCAGCAGTGAGGCCCTTAAATACGAGCAGTACTTC.

This sequence joins TRBV2 and TRBJ2-1; 10 bases are shared with TRBD2. The CDR3 consists of 16 residues. Trimming at V came to 6 bases and at J to 4 bases, leaving 9 bases not matched to a gene. Germline V gene data show CDR1 as SNHLY and CDR2 as FYNNEI. The CDR3 nucleotides read TGTGCCAGCAGCGACCTAAGGACTAGCGGTTACAATGAGCAGTTCTTC. Its translation: CASSDLRTSGYNEQFF.

The chain employs TRBV6-6 and TRBJ2-7; 10 bases match TRBD1. V was clipped by 6 bases and J by 0 bases; unmatched bases: 5. Germline CDR1 MNHNY, CDR2 SVGAGI (reference sequence). The CDR3 consists of 15 residues. The CDR3 DNA reads TGTGCCAGCAGACCCGGGACAGGGGCCTCCTACGAGCAGTACTTC. This translates into CASRPGTGASYEQYF.

V usage is TRBV30 and J usage is TRBJ2-1; D is ambiguous. This CDR3 spans 12 amino acids. Per germline, CDR1 GTSNPN and CDR2 SVGIG (reference sequence). CDR3 region: CFASTIHNEQFF. The CDR3 DNA is TGTTTCGCCAGTACTATCCACAATGAGCAGTTCTTC.

The chain joins TRBV28 to TRBJ2-7, with 8 bases matching TRBD2. This CDR3 region has 14 residues. Trimming removed 10 bases from V and 4 bases from J; junction bases left unmatched: 12. Germline CDR1 is MDHEN and CDR2 is SYDVKM. The CDR3 bases are TGTGCCATCACCTCCGGCGGGAGGAGATACGAGCAGTACTTC. Its protein is CAITSGGRRYEQYF.

The CDR3, as DNA: TGCGCCAGCAGTCTTCGGGGACACTCAACCTACGAGCAGTACTTC. It translates to CASSLRGHSTYEQYF. The chain couples TRBV23-1 to TRBJ2-7; D possibly corresponds to TRBD1 (6 bases). TRBV23-1 is an ORF, and what it does is uncertain. This CDR3 has 15 residues. Trimming cost V 4 bases and J 2 bases, with 15 bases left between them.

The chain recombines TRBV7-2 with TRBJ2-1; 9 nucleotides align to TRBD2. CDR3 length: 17 amino acids. The junction had 10 bases not matched to a gene; V was cut back by 5 bases and J by 2 bases. Germline V gives CDR1 SGHTA, CDR2 FQGNSA. This CDR3 reads CASSRRLADPTYNEQFF. The CDR3 DNA sequence: TGTGCCAGCAGCAGAAGACTAGCGGACCCGACCTACAATGAGCAGTTCTTC.

A few counts support this clone. This chain joins TRBV14 and TRBJ2-7; 8 bases align to TRBD1. Unmatched junction bases numbered 4, after V lost 1 base and J lost 5 bases. The germline gives CDR1 SGHDN, CDR2 FVKESK. The CDR3 runs to 14 residues. As DNA, the CDR3 is TGTGCCAGCAGCCAAGGGACAGGGTGGGACGAGCAGTACTTC. Residues: CASSQGTGWDEQYF.

The chain uses TRBV14 and TRBJ2-5, with 9 bases lining up with TRBD2. CDR3 size: 19 residues. The germline V gene has CDR1 SGHDN and CDR2 FVKESK. With V trimmed by 1 base and J by 4 bases, 16 bases remained unmatched. DNA for the CDR3: TGTGCCAGCAGCCAAGCCCGGGACGGCTTTGCGGGAGGGCCAGAGACCCAGTACTTC. Translating gives CASSQARDGFAGGPETQYF.

The gene calls are TRBV4-2 and TRBJ2-6; D possibly corresponds to TRBD2 (6 bases). CDR3 length: 16 amino acids. V lost 4 bases and J 2 bases, leaving 12 bases between the germline ends. Germline assignment: CDR1 LGHNA and CDR2 YNFKEQ. CDR3 amino acids: CASSPSRGTGANVLTF. The CDR3 DNA is TGTGCCAGCAGCCCTTCGCGGGGAACTGGGGCCAACGTCCTGACTTTC.

The genes are TRBV11-3 and TRBJ1-1, with TRBD1 identical over 7 bases. The ends lost 4 bases at V and 0 bases at J; junction bases unmatched: 2. This CDR3 has 14 residues. Germline V gene lookup returns CDR1 SGHNT and CDR2 YENEEA. The CDR3 nucleotides read TGTGCCAGCAGCTCCGGGACAGTGAACACTGAAGCTTTCTTT. Translating it yields CASSSGTVNTEAFF.

The V gene is TRBV27, the J gene TRBJ1-5; D is ambiguous. This CDR3 is built from 15 residues. In germline, CDR1 is MNHEY, CDR2 SMNVEV (reference sequence). V was clipped by 2 bases and J by 1 base, with 9 bases between them. CDR3 sequence: CASSLEGQSNQPQHF. The CDR3, as DNA: TGTGCCAGCAGTTTAGAGGGCCAGAGCAATCAGCCCCAGCATTTT.

The chain recombines TRBV6-5 with TRBJ1-1; D remains unclear. CDR3 size: 15 residues. V gave up 4 bases and J gave up 0 bases, with 12 bases separating them. CDR1 MNHEY and CDR2 SVGAGI come from the germline V gene. The CDR3 here is CASSFRVPLNTEAFF. CDR3 DNA sequence: TGTGCCAGCAGTTTCCGGGTCCCTCTGAACACTGAAGCTTTCTTT.

V gene TRBV5-4 combines with J gene TRBJ1-2; D is possibly TRBD1 (6 bases). Per the germline V gene, CDR1 is SGHNT and CDR2 is YYREEE (reference sequence). The CDR3 is made up of 14 amino acids. The ends were cut back, 5 bases at V and 5 bases at J, with 16 bases in the middle. For the CDR3, the DNA is TGTGCCAGCAGAGTTTGGACAGCAGAGTATGGCTACACCTTC. Translation: CASRVWTAEYGYTF.

The gene calls are TRBV11-2 and TRBJ2-2, with D possibly being TRBD1 (6 bases). Germline CDR1 is SGHAT and CDR2 is FQNNGV. The CDR3 consists of 15 residues. V was shortened by 3 bases and J by 2 bases, with 10 bases between the two germline ends. The CDR3 protein is CASSFTGPNTGELFF. The CDR3 DNA sequence: TGTGCCAGCAGCTTCACAGGGCCTAACACCGGGGAGCTGTTTTTT.

The rearrangement uses TRBV5-1 and TRBJ2-5; a possible D gene is TRBD2 (6 bases). Germline V CDR1 and CDR2: SGHRS, YFSETQ. V was trimmed by 6 bases and J by 6 bases, leaving 12 bases between them. This CDR3 spans 12 amino acids. The CDR3 region has the DNA TGCGCCAGCAACGGAGGGGACCAGACCCAGTACTTC. Its protein product is CASNGGDQTQYF.